What follows describes a single TCR beta chain. Antigen specificity is unknown. This sample stems from a study of beta chain features in type 1 diabetes. Study overall: There were approximately 100 million sorted cells examined across all samples. Notes on the study in general: In type 1 diabetes patients, VDJ junctions had fewer insertions; deletions at these junctions were more frequent. Across all four CD4+ subsets, people with type 1 diabetes showed modestly shorter TCRB CDR3s. When cDNA is sequenced, cells with high TCR expression could be over-represented.

It was one heparinised blood draw, averaging around 120 mL, that each donor gave. Investigators reverse transcribed all isolated RNA, so they sequenced expressed TCRB transcripts. TCRdb's table, derived via immunoSEQ multiplex PCR, lists solely in-frame clones and lacks some. The sample carries some 150,000 clones, about 13% recorded once. Trimming cost V 0 bases and J 0 bases, with 11 bases left between them. The CDR3 has 16 residues. Germline lookup yields CDR1 SGHVS and CDR2 FQNEAQ. Sequenced input: central memory CD4+ T cells from blood. The sequence came from a man between 18 and 29 years old with type 1 diabetes. V usage is TRBV7-8 and J usage is TRBJ1-1; D not resolved. The CDR3 DNA sequence: TGTGCCAGCAGCTTAGCATCGGGCACCGTGAACACTGAAGCTTTCTTT. Translated, it gives CASSLASGTVNTEAFF.